These 31 T cell receptor beta chains came from one sample sequenced in a study of blood T cell repertoires in COVID-19 (dated by TCRdb to the early 2020s). The library was generated by the immunoSEQ multiplex PCR assay. The source is immuneACCESS, and TCRdb retained only in-frame sequences with V and J called. Part of the clones is not carried over; for the studies checked, unresolved V genes explain less than half of this, and the remainder is unexplained. Across this sample there are about 160,000 clones, with roughly 90% seen only once. Together, the top ten hold 3.5% to 5% of the sample. The sequenced sample consisted of peripheral blood. All receptors come from a woman in her fifties or sixties with active or convalescent COVID-19.

V is TRBV7-2 and J is TRBJ1-2, with D possibly TRBD1 on 6 matching bases. From germline, CDR1 is SGHTA and CDR2 FQGNSA. This CDR3 is built from 15 residues. V lost 5 bases, J lost 1 base, and 14 bases lay in between. The CDR3 loop is CASSPSGENNYGYTF. CDR3 nucleotide sequence: TGTGCCAGCAGCCCCTCAGGGGAAAATAACTATGGCTACACCTTC.

V gene TRBV19 combines with J gene TRBJ1-1; 9 positions agree with TRBD1. With 6 bases clipped from V and 4 bases from J, the junction kept 12 bases outside the gene matches. CDR1 LNHDA and CDR2 SQIVND come from the germline V gene (reference sequence). The CDR3 consists of 16 residues. The CDR3 nucleotides read TGTGCCAGTAGAGTAACGACTGGACAGGGGCGCACTGAAGCTTTCTTT. It translates to CASRVTTGQGRTEAFF.

The chain combines TRBV18 with TRBJ2-2, with D hard to call. The CDR3 consists of 14 residues. The V and J ends lost 0 bases and 2 bases respectively, with 4 bases between them. Per the germline V gene, CDR1 is KGHSH and CDR2 is LQKENI. The DNA of the CDR3 is TGTGCCAGCTCACCACCTTCAAACACCGGGGAGCTGTTTTTT. This codes for CASSPPSNTGELFF.

The rearrangement links TRBV25-1 to TRBJ1-2; D gene uncertain. The CDR3 consists of 15 residues. Trimming left V 3 bases short and J 6 bases short, with 17 bases between. In germline, CDR1 is MGHDK, CDR2 SYGVNS. The CDR3: CASSDPSGSLDGYTF. DNA for the CDR3: TGTGCCAGCAGTGACCCCTCGGGGTCCCTAGATGGCTACACCTTC.

The rearrangement joins TRBV6-5 to TRBJ2-2; TRBD1 matches 8 bases. The CDR3 is 14 residues long. V gave up 7 bases and J gave up 3 bases; unmatched junction bases: 4. CDR1 MNHEY and CDR2 SVGAGI come from the germline V gene. CDR3 region: CASKGTGHTGELFF. The DNA for the CDR3 is TGTGCCAGCAAGGGGACAGGTCACACCGGGGAGCTGTTTTTT.

The chain carries TRBV11-3 and TRBJ2-3; 9 nucleotides line up with TRBD2. The CDR3 consists of 15 residues. Germline lookup yields CDR1 SGHNT and CDR2 YENEEA. With V trimmed by 3 bases and J by 6 bases, 7 bases remained unmatched. This chain's CDR3 is CASSLGRGGVDTQYF. The CDR3 DNA reads TGTGCCAGCAGCTTGGGGCGGGGGGGAGTTGATACGCAGTATTTT.

The rearrangement joins TRBV6-2 or TRBV6-3 to TRBJ2-1; TRBD2 matches at 9 bases. The trim removed 4 bases at V and 7 bases at J, leaving 14 bases unmatched. Germline CDR1 and CDR2: MNHEY and SVGEGT. The CDR3 length is 17 residues. The CDR3 region has the DNA TGTGCCAGCAGTTTCCCTTCCGGGACTAGCATGGAGAATGAGCAGTTCTTC. It codes for CASSFPSGTSMENEQFF.

The chain links TRBV5-4 to TRBJ1-1; the match to TRBD1 covers 7 bases. J lost 2 bases, V lost 7 bases, and 14 bases had no gene match. The CDR3 spans 16 residues. Per the germline V gene, CDR1 is SGHNT and CDR2 is YYREEE (reference sequence). The CDR3 loop reads CASSPTPDRQNTEAFF. The CDR3 nucleotides read TGTGCCAGCTCCCCAACCCCGGACAGGCAAAACACTGAAGCTTTCTTT.

The rearrangement links TRBV19 to TRBJ1-4, with D unresolved. The germline V gene has CDR1 LNHDA and CDR2 SQIVND (reference sequence). The V and J ends lost 3 bases and 0 bases respectively, with 5 bases between them. The CDR3 length is 14 residues. The CDR3 loop is CASSISATNEKLFF. CDR3 coding DNA: TGTGCCAGTAGTATTTCGGCAACTAATGAAAAACTGTTTTTT.

The V and J genes are TRBV6-6 and TRBJ2-5, with 10 bases identical to TRBD1. Per the germline V gene, CDR1 is MNHNY and CDR2 is SVGAGI (reference sequence). The CDR3 contains 15 residues. The V gene end was trimmed by 5 bases and the J gene end by 4 bases; junction bases not matched to a gene: 7. The CDR3 protein is CASSDDRGLGETQYF. The CDR3 DNA reads as TGTGCCAGCAGTGACGACAGGGGGCTCGGAGAGACCCAGTACTTC.

This clone was seen a few times. The chain uses TRBV10-3 and TRBJ2-2; the match to TRBD1 covers 7 bases. The CDR3 totals 19 residues. CDR1 is ENHRY, CDR2 SYGVKD, per germline. The ends lost 0 bases at V and 0 bases at J; junction bases unmatched: 10. The CDR3 sequence is CAISESPMNRGPNTGELFF. CDR3 bases: TGTGCCATCAGTGAGTCCCCGATGAACAGGGGCCCGAACACCGGGGAGCTGTTTTTT.

This chain uses TRBV11-2 with TRBJ2-1, with D maybe TRBD2 (6 bases). From germline, CDR1 is SGHAT and CDR2 FQNNGV. This CDR3 region has 14 residues. Trimming pared 5 bases from V and 5 bases from J, leaving 13 bases between. CDR3 nucleotide sequence: TGTGCCAGCAGCCTCCCTAGCGCCCACAATGAGCAGTTCTTC. Protein sequence: CASSLPSAHNEQFF.

The chain has TRBV3-1 (or the pseudogene TRBV3-2) and TRBJ1-2; D not certain. CDR1 is LGHDT, CDR2 YNNKEL, per germline (reference sequence). Deletions cut 3 bases from V and 5 bases from J, with 22 bases between. The CDR3 runs 17 residues. The chain's CDR3 is CASSHSLRAFNFYGYTF. Written as DNA, the CDR3 is TGTGCCAGCAGCCATTCCCTGAGGGCTTTCAACTTTTATGGCTACACCTTC.

This clone was counted only a few times. The chain employs TRBV4-1 and TRBJ1-2; maybe TRBD1 (5 bases). The CDR3 extends over 15 amino acids. V shed 0 bases and J shed 4 bases, with 12 bases lying between them. CDR1 MGHRA and CDR2 YSYEKL come from the germline V gene. The CDR3 here is CASSQEKLGGYGYTF. Written as DNA, the CDR3 is TGCGCCAGCAGCCAAGAGAAGTTGGGGGGCTATGGCTACACCTTC.

CDR3 sequence (DNA): TGTGCCAGCAGCCTGGGGACACTGATCACCGGGGAGCTGTTTTTT. This sequence encodes CASSLGTLITGELFF. The J gene is TRBJ2-2, the V gene TRBV11-2, with D possibly TRBD1 on 6 matching bases. Germline values: CDR1 SGHAT, CDR2 FQNNGV. CDR3 length: 15 amino acids. With 5 bases removed from V and 4 bases from J, the gap between germline ends came to 14 bases.

This clone was observed a few times. The chain joins TRBV3-1 (or the pseudogene TRBV3-2) to TRBJ1-5; perhaps TRBD1 as D (5 bases). The V gene's germline CDR1 is LGHDT and CDR2 YNNKEL (reference sequence). CDR3 length: 16 amino acids. V was pared by 4 bases and J by 4 bases, with 17 bases between. The CDR3 protein is CASSRKKRGQNQPQHF. The CDR3 coding sequence is TGTGCCAGCAGCCGCAAGAAAAGGGGTCAAAATCAGCCCCAGCATTTT.

The rearrangement links TRBV7-2 to TRBJ2-3, with 12 bases aligning to TRBD2. The germline V gene encodes CDR1 SGHTA and CDR2 FQGNSA. V lost 3 bases to trimming and J lost 7 bases; unmatched junction nucleotides: 5. This CDR3 is built from 15 residues. The CDR3 nucleotides are TGTGCCAGCAGCTTCCTAGCGGGGGGGGGTAATACGCAGTATTTT. Translating gives CASSFLAGGGNTQYF.

The chain recombines TRBV5-1 with TRBJ2-7, with 10 bases identical to TRBD2. Losses at the gene ends were 4 bases for V and 7 bases for J; bases not matched to a gene: 8. The CDR3 consists of 14 residues. The germline V gene encodes CDR1 SGHRS and CDR2 YFSETQ. This chain's CDR3 is CASSGSSGGLEQYF. As DNA, the CDR3 is TGCGCCAGCAGCGGAAGTAGCGGGGGGCTTGAGCAGTACTTC.

This clone was picked up many times. The chain links TRBV12-5 to TRBJ1-6; D is unresolved. Trimming pared 2 bases from V and 4 bases from J, leaving 15 bases between. The CDR3 sequence is 17 residues long. CDR1 is LGHNT, CDR2 FRNRAP, per germline. The CDR3 region has the DNA TGTGCTAGTGGTTTGATGGAGTCGTGGGAGTATAATTCACCCCTCCACTTT. It encodes CASGLMESWEYNSPLHF.

The CDR3 reads CASSQEDRGGQPQHF. CDR3 in DNA: TGCGCCAGCAGCCAAGAGGACAGGGGAGGTCAGCCCCAGCATTTT. This sequence joins TRBV4-3 and TRBJ1-5; 9 bases agree with TRBD1. Trimming removed 0 bases from V and 6 bases from J; junction bases left unmatched: 3. This CDR3 is 15 amino acids long. Germline V gene sequence: CDR1 LGHNA, CDR2 YSLEER.

This chain links TRBV29-1 with TRBJ2-7; 7 bases are shared with TRBD1. This CDR3 contains 14 residues. After removal of 2 bases from V and 1 base from J, the junction contained 5 bases not matched to a gene. Germline-derived CDR1 and CDR2 are SQVTM and ANQGSEA. The CDR3 bases are TGCAGCGTTGAATGGGCAGGGGGTTCCTACGAGCAGTACTTC. Translation: CSVEWAGGSYEQYF.

This clone came up once. This sequence joins TRBV6-5 and TRBJ1-3; a weak D match, TRBD1 (6 bases). V lost 6 bases and J lost 9, with 15 bases in between. Per germline, CDR1 MNHEY and CDR2 SVGAGI. This CDR3 has 13 residues. CDR3 nucleotide sequence: TGTGCCAGCAGATGGACAGACCTTAGCACCATATATTTT. Encoded protein: CASRWTDLSTIYF.

This clone was observed a few times. The V and J genes are TRBV2 and TRBJ2-7, with D uncertain. CDR3 size: 11 residues. Per germline, CDR1 SNHLY and CDR2 FYNNEI. Trimming stripped 6 bases from V and 0 bases from J, with 3 bases between. In DNA form, the CDR3 reads TGTGCCAGCAGGGCCTCCTACGAGCAGTACTTC. It specifies CASRASYEQYF.

This chain uses TRBV19 with TRBJ1-1; 7 bases map to TRBD1. CDR1 is LNHDA, CDR2 SQIVND, per germline (reference sequence). Trimming at V came to 6 bases and at J to 0 bases, leaving 10 bases not matched to a gene. The CDR3 consists of 16 residues. The CDR3 DNA reads TGTGCCAGTAGCTTAGGACAGGTTGTGATGAACACTGAAGCTTTCTTT. Encoded protein: CASSLGQVVMNTEAFF.

The chain carries TRBV5-1 and TRBJ2-1, with TRBD2 matching 8 bases. With 0 bases clipped from V and 7 bases from J, the junction kept 6 bases outside the gene matches. The CDR3 spans 15 residues. The germline gives CDR1 SGHRS, CDR2 YFSETQ. CDR3 in DNA: TGCGCCAGCAGCTTGGGGGTAGCGGGACTTAATGAGCAGTTCTTC. Encoded protein: CASSLGVAGLNEQFF. Combining the CDR3 with reference TRBV5-1 and TRBJ2-1 gives the whole variable domain KAGVTQTPRYLIKTRGQQVTLSCSPISGHRSVSWYQQTPGQGLQFLFEYFSETQRNKGNFPGRFSGRQFSNSRSEMNVSTLELGDSALYLCASSLGVAGLNEQFFGPGTRLTVL.

The chain employs TRBV7-9 and TRBJ1-4; D is perhaps TRBD1 (6 bases). CDR1 SEHNR and CDR2 FQNEAQ come from the germline V gene (reference sequence). This CDR3 spans 17 amino acids. The V and J ends lost 7 bases and 8 bases respectively, with 26 bases between them. The DNA of the CDR3 is TGTGCCAGCACCAAAGGAGTGGTCGGGGGGGCTGAAGAAAAACTGTTTTTT. This sequence encodes CASTKGVVGGAEEKLFF.

This clone turned up a few times. The V gene is TRBV7-2, the J gene TRBJ1-5; no clear D gene. V gave up 1 base and J gave up 11 bases, with 9 bases separating them. The CDR3 is 12 amino acids. Germline V lookup: CDR1 SGHTA, CDR2 FQGNSA. The CDR3 DNA sequence: TGTGCCAGCAGCTTAGGGGCTTCTTCCCAGCATTTT. This encodes CASSLGASSQHF. Drawing the rest from reference TRBV7-2 and TRBJ1-5, the complete variable domain is GAGVSQSPSNKVTEKGKDVELRCDPISGHTALYWYRQSLGQGLEFLIYFQGNSAPDKSGLPSDRFSAERTGGSVSTLTIQRTQQEDSAVYLCASSLGASSQHFGDGTRLSIL.

The chain carries TRBV5-1 and TRBJ1-6, with 9 bases that match TRBD1. The V segment lost 7 bases and the J segment 8 bases; nucleotides outside the gene matches: 7. CDR3 length equals 14 residues. The V gene's germline CDR1 is SGHRS and CDR2 YFSETQ. The CDR3, as DNA: TGCGCCAGCGCCGAACAGGGGGCTTATTCACCCCTCCACTTT. It yields the protein CASAEQGAYSPLHF. Full variable domain (missing parts from reference TRBV5-1 and TRBJ1-6): KAGVTQTPRYLIKTRGQQVTLSCSPISGHRSVSWYQQTPGQGLQFLFEYFSETQRNKGNFPGRFSGRQFSNSRSEMNVSTLELGDSALYLCASAEQGAYSPLHFGNGTRLTVT.

The chain couples TRBV25-1 to TRBJ2-5; 9 bases line up with TRBD1. The CDR3 extends over 16 amino acids. In germline, CDR1 is MGHDK, CDR2 SYGVNS. V lost 6 bases to trimming and J lost 5 bases; unmatched junction nucleotides: 13. Written as DNA, the CDR3 is TGTGCCAGCAGCGCCGGGGACAGGGCATTTTATGAGACCCAGTACTTC. Translation: CASSAGDRAFYETQYF.

This chain connects TRBV7-9 to TRBJ1-2; 9 nucleotides agree with TRBD1. CDR3 length: 15 amino acids. V dropped 5 bases and J dropped 7; count of bases not matched to a gene: 11. The germline CDR1 and CDR2 sequences are SEHNR and FQNEAQ (reference sequence). CDR3 region: CASSTPGQGAGGYTF. Written as DNA, the CDR3 is TGTGCCAGCAGCACGCCGGGACAGGGAGCCGGTGGCTACACCTTC.

CDR3 sequence: CASSYGAGFNEKLFF. Written as DNA, the CDR3 is TGTGCCAGCAGTTACGGCGCGGGATTTAATGAAAAACTGTTTTTT. The chain has TRBV6-5 and TRBJ1-4; D gene ambiguous. V lost 2 bases and J 4 bases, leaving 11 bases between the germline ends. In germline, CDR1 is MNHEY, CDR2 SVGAGI. The CDR3 covers 15 residues.